A single TCR beta chain is shown here with its context. What it binds is unknown. The entry originates in a study of blood T cells in healthy people across ages. Across the study: Researchers report that template switching captured about one barcoded beta molecule per two T cells.

For the second PCR, which ran for 7 to 11 cycles, a sample-barcoded 5' primer and a J-beta primer mix were used. TCRdb fed the 5' RACE reads into MiXCR, producing one record per CDR3 protein. The profile covers 1,500,000 or so distinct CDR3 sequences, with approximately 60% appearing a single time and 6.7% taken by the ten largest. Study results and limitations: The study found TCR beta diversity correlated strongly with naive T cell percentage. Estimates of total diversity, which came from one million sequenced T cells, were considered to be underestimates.

Material for sequencing was blood. The clonotype comes from a man between 18 and 35 years old in good health.

CDR3 sequence reads: CASSLSGGAHNEQFF. In nucleotides, the CDR3 is TGTGCCAGCAGTTTATCAGGGGGTGCGCACAATGAGCAGTTCTTC. The chain joins TRBV27 to TRBJ2-1; maybe TRBD1 (6 bases). Per the germline V gene, CDR1 is MNHEY and CDR2 is SMNVEV (reference sequence). The CDR3 is made up of 15 amino acids. V was cut by 0 bases and J by 5 bases, with 11 bases left in between.